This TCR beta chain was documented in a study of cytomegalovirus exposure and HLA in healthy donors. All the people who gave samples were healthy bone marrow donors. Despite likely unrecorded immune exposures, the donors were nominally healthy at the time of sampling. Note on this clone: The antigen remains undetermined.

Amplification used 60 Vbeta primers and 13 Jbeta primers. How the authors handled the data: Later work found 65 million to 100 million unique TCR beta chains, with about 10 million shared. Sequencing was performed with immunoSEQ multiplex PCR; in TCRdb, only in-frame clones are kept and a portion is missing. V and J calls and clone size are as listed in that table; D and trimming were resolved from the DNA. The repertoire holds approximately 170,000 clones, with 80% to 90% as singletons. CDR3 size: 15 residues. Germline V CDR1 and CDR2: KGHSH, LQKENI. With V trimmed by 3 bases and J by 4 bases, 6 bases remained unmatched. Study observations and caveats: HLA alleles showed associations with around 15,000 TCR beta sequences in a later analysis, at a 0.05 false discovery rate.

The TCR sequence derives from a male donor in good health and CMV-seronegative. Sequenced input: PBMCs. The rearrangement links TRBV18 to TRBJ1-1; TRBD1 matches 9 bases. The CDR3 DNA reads TGTGCCAGCTCACCGGGACAGGGTTCGGGCACTGAAGCTTTCTTT. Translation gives CASSPGQGSGTEAFF. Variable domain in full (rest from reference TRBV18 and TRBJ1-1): NAGVMQNPRHLVRRRGQEARLRCSPMKGHSHVYWYRQLPEEGLKFMVYLQKENIIDESGMPKERFSAEFPKEGPSILRIQQVVRGDSAAYFCASSPGQGSGTEAFFGQGTRLTVV.